The 16 T cell receptor beta chains given below trace back to one sample, sequenced in a study of blood T cell repertoires in COVID-19. Sequencing was performed with immunoSEQ multiplex PCR; in TCRdb, only in-frame clones are kept and a portion is missing. The table records roughly 160,000 clones, over 90% of them present only once. Sequenced sample: peripheral blood. The source of these receptors is a middle-aged man with acute or convalescent COVID-19.

The sample holds one count of this clone. CDR3 protein: CASSYEARGRSNQPQHF. CDR3 in DNA: TGTGCCAGCAGTTACGAGGCGCGGGGACGTAGCAATCAGCCCCAGCATTTT. The chain combines TRBV6-7 with TRBJ1-5; maybe TRBD1 (5 bases). TRBV6-7 is assigned to the ORF class and has an uncertain function. The CDR3 is 17 amino acids. The V end was cut by 2 bases, the J end by 0 bases, with 14 bases between.

The chain employs TRBV28 and TRBJ1-1; D not resolved. Trimming removed 1 base at V and 4 bases at J, with 10 bases between. Germline V gene lookup returns CDR1 MDHEN and CDR2 SYDVKM. This CDR3 is built from 14 residues. As DNA, the CDR3 is TGTGCCAGCAGTTTATCCAGGTCACCCACTGAAGCTTTCTTT. Protein sequence: CASSLSRSPTEAFF.

The chain has TRBV9 and TRBJ1-2, with 7 positions matching TRBD1. J was trimmed by 4 bases and V by 3 bases; bases with no gene match: 6. The CDR3 contains 14 residues. The germline CDR1 and CDR2 sequences are SGDLS and YYNGEE. The CDR3 spells CASSANEGAYGYTF. In nucleotides, the CDR3 is TGTGCCAGCAGCGCGAATGAGGGGGCCTATGGCTACACCTTC.

The chain carries TRBV29-1 and TRBJ1-1; 7 nucleotides agree with TRBD1. After removal of 5 bases from V and 1 base from J, the junction contained 1 base not matched to a gene. Germline V gene lookup returns CDR1 SQVTM and CDR2 ANQGSEA. The CDR3 has 12 residues. For the CDR3, the DNA is TGCAGCGTTTGGACAGGGAACACTGAAGCTTTCTTT. Protein: CSVWTGNTEAFF.

The V gene is TRBV28, the J gene TRBJ2-3; 8 bases map to TRBD2. J lost 2 bases, V lost 8 bases, and 9 bases had no gene match. Germline V gene data show CDR1 as MDHEN and CDR2 as SYDVKM. CDR3 length: 15 residues. The CDR3 DNA reads as TGTGCCAGCCTCTTGGTCGGGAGGGCCACAGATACGCAGTATTTT. The encoded protein is CASLLVGRATDTQYF.

The chain joins TRBV27 to TRBJ1-5, with TRBD1 matching over 9 bases. The V gene's germline CDR1 is MNHEY and CDR2 SMNVEV (reference sequence). The CDR3 runs to 19 residues. The V and J ends lost 6 bases and 6 bases, in that order; junction bases with no gene match: 21. CDR3 nucleotide sequence: TGTGCCAGCAGCCAATTTTTTACCGACAGGGGGGAGGCGGGTCAGCCCCAGCATTTT. Translated, it gives CASSQFFTDRGEAGQPQHF.

This rearrangement joins TRBV19 to TRBJ1-5, with a weak D call TRBD1 (6 bases). This CDR3 has 14 residues. From germline, CDR1 is LNHDA and CDR2 SQIVND (reference sequence). V shed 4 bases and J shed 5 bases, with 12 bases lying between them. The DNA for the CDR3 is TGTGCCAGTAGTAAATACAGGGATTATCAGCCCCAGCATTTT. Residues: CASSKYRDYQPQHF.

The CDR3 nucleotides read TGCGCCAGCAGATTGTCGTACAGGGAGTTGACATATGGCTACACCTTC. Its protein product is CASRLSYRELTYGYTF. The J gene is TRBJ1-2, the V gene TRBV5-1; D possibly corresponds to TRBD1 (6 bases). The germline V and J ends were trimmed by 5 bases and 5 bases, with 22 bases remaining between them. The CDR3 spans 16 residues. Germline CDR1 reads SGHRS; CDR2 reads YFSETQ. Complete variable domain (other parts from reference TRBV5-1 and TRBJ1-2): KAGVTQTPRYLIKTRGQQVTLSCSPISGHRSVSWYQQTPGQGLQFLFEYFSETQRNKGNFPGRFSGRQFSNSRSEMNVSTLELGDSALYLCASRLSYRELTYGYTFGSGTRLTVV.

The chain combines TRBV7-9 with TRBJ2-1; the match to TRBD1 covers 8 bases. Per germline, CDR1 SEHNR and CDR2 FQNEAQ (reference sequence). The CDR3 extends over 12 amino acids. Germline trimming cut 6 bases from V and 6 bases from J; bases unmatched to any gene: 1. Here the CDR3 DNA reads TGTGCCAGCAGGGGGACAGGCAATGAGCAGTTCTTC. Amino acid sequence: CASRGTGNEQFF.

The chain joins TRBV18 to TRBJ2-6; D gene ambiguous. Germline lookup yields CDR1 KGHSH and CDR2 LQKENI. The V and J ends lost 1 base and 1 base respectively, with 5 bases between them. This CDR3 has 15 amino acids. The CDR3 region has the DNA TGTGCCAGCTCACCACTACAGTCTGGGGCCAACGTCCTGACTTTC. Its protein product is CASSPLQSGANVLTF.

The chain joins TRBV4-2 to TRBJ2-7, with 7 positions matching TRBD2. This CDR3 spans 14 amino acids. Germline V gives CDR1 LGHNA, CDR2 YNFKEQ. J was trimmed by 3 bases and V by 0 bases; bases with no gene match: 2. CDR3 region: CASSQDRGDYEQYV. The DNA of the CDR3 is TGTGCCAGCAGCCAAGATCGGGGGGACTACGAGCAGTACGTC.

This sequence joins TRBV4-1 and TRBJ2-2; D may be TRBD2 (6 bases). The CDR3 is 16 residues long. The germline V gene has CDR1 MGHRA and CDR2 YSYEKL. Trimming left V 0 bases short and J 1 base short, with 9 bases between. The CDR3 spells CASSQEQRVNTGELFF. DNA for the CDR3: TGCGCCAGCAGCCAAGAACAGCGGGTGAACACCGGGGAGCTGTTTTTT.

The rearrangement uses TRBV7-9 and TRBJ1-1; D gene unclear. CDR1 is SEHNR and CDR2 is FQNEAQ in the germline V gene (reference sequence). The CDR3 runs to 14 residues. V was trimmed by 1 base and J by 6 bases, leaving 12 bases between them. The CDR3 nucleotides are TGTGCCAGCAGCTTAGTAGAAGAGACACCTGAAGCTTTCTTT. Protein sequence: CASSLVEETPEAFF.

The chain has TRBV7-9 and TRBJ2-7; 7 bases agree with TRBD1. The CDR3 has 16 amino acids. V lost 5 bases, J lost 0 bases, and 10 bases stayed unmatched. The germline V gene encodes CDR1 SEHNR and CDR2 FQNEAQ (reference sequence). The CDR3 nucleotides are TGTGCCAGCAGCGGGGGACAGCGAAACCTCTCCTACGAGCAGTACTTC. Its protein is CASSGGQRNLSYEQYF. The whole variable domain, remainder taken from reference TRBV7-9 and TRBJ2-7, is DTGVSQNPRHKITKRGQNVTFRCDPISEHNRLYWYRQTLGQGPEFLTYFQNEAQLEKSRLLSDRFSAERPKGSFSTLEIQRTEQGDSAMYLCASSGGQRNLSYEQYFGPGTRLTVT.

V is TRBV4-3 and J is TRBJ1-4; D is unresolved. CDR1 and CDR2 from the germline V gene are LGHNA and YSLEER. The CDR3 contains 17 residues. Trimming removed 2 bases at V and 0 bases at J, with 13 bases between. In DNA, the CDR3 is TGCGCCAGCAGCCAAAGATTGGCATTTGCAACTAATGAAAAACTGTTTTTT. Its protein is CASSQRLAFATNEKLFF.

The genes are TRBV28 and TRBJ1-5, with TRBD1 matching 9 bases. The CDR3 runs 18 residues. J gave up 2 bases and V 6 bases, and 14 bases lay outside the gene matches. Germline assignment: CDR1 MDHEN and CDR2 SYDVKM. The CDR3 nucleotides are TGTGCCAGCAGCCCCGGGACAGGGTTCGCTCTGGGCAATCAGCCCCAGCATTTT. Its translation is CASSPGTGFALGNQPQHF. Combining the CDR3 with reference TRBV28 and TRBJ1-5 gives the whole variable domain DVKVTQSSRYLVKRTGEKVFLECVQDMDHENMFWYRQDPGLGLRLIYFSYDVKMKEKGDIPEGYSVSREKKERFSLILESASTNQTSMYLCASSPGTGFALGNQPQHFGDGTRLSIL.